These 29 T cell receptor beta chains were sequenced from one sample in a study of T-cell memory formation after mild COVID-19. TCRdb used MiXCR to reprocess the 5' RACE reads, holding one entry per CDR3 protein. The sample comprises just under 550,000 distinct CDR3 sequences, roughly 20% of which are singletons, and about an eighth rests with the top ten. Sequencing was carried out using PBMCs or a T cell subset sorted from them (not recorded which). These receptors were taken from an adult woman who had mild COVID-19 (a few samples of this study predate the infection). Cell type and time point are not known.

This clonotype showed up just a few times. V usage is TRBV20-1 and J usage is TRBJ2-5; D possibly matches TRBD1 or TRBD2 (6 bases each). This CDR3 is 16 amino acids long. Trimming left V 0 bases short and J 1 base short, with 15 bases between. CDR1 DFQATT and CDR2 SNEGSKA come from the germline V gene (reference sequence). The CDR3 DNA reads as TGCAGTGCTAGAGATTGGGGACGGGGGCCCCAAGAGACCCAGTACTTC. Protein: CSARDWGRGPQETQYF.

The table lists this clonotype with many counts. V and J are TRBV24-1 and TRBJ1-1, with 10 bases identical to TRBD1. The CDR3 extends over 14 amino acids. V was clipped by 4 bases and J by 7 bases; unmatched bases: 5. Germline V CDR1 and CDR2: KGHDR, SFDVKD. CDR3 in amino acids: CATSDRTGGDEAFF. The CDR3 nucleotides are TGTGCCACCAGTGACCGGACAGGGGGAGATGAAGCTTTCTTT.

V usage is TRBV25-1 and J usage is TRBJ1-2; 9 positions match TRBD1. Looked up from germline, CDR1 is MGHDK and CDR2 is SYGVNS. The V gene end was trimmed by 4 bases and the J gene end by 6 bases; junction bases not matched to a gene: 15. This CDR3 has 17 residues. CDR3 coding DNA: TGTGCCAGCAGTGTAACAGGGACAGGGTACCTTTTTGATGGCTACACCTTC. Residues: CASSVTGTGYLFDGYTF.

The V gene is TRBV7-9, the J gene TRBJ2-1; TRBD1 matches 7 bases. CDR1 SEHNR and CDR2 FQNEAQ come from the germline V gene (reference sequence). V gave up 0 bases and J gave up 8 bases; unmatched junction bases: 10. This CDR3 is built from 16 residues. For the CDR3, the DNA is TGTGCCAGCAGCTTAGCGGGAGCTGGTACAGGGGATGAGCAGTTCTTC. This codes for CASSLAGAGTGDEQFF.

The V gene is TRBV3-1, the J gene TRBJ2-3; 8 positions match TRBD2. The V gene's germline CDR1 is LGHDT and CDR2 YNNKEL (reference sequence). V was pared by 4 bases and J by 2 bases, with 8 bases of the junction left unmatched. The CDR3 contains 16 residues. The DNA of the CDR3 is TGTGCCAGCAGCCGTTGGATAGCGGGATTCACAGATACGCAGTATTTT. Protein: CASSRWIAGFTDTQYF.

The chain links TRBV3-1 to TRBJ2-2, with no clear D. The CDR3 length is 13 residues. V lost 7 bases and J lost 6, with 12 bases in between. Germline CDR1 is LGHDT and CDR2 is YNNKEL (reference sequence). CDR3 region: CASTTGSPGELFF. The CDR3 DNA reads TGTGCCAGCACCACTGGGTCCCCCGGGGAGCTGTTTTTT.

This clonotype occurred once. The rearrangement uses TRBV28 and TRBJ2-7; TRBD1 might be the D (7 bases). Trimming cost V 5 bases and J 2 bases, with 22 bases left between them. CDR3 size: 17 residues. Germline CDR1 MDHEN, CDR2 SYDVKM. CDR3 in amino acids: CASSRASIRGRTYEQYF. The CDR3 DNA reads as TGTGCCAGCAGTAGGGCCTCGATCAGGGGGAGGACCTACGAGCAGTACTTC.

CDR3: CASSLVGREIYNEQFF. In nucleotides, the CDR3 is TGTGCCAGCAGCTTAGTCGGGCGGGAGATTTACAATGAGCAGTTCTTC. The chain has TRBV7-6 and TRBJ2-1; 7 bases align to TRBD2. Per the germline V gene, CDR1 is SGHVS and CDR2 is FNYEAQ. The CDR3 contains 16 residues. With 1 base clipped from V and 4 bases from J, the junction kept 7 bases outside the gene matches.

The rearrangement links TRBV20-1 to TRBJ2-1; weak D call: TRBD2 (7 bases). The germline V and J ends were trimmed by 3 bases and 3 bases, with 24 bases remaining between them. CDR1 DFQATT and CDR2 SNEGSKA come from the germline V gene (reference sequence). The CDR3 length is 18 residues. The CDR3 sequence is CSASWSGGTVRRYNEQFF. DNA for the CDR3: TGCAGTGCTAGTTGGTCGGGGGGCACGGTTAGGCGCTACAATGAGCAGTTCTTC.

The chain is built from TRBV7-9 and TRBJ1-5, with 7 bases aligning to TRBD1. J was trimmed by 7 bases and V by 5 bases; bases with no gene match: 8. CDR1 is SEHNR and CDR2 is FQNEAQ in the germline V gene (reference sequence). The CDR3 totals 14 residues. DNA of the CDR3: TGTGCCAGCAGCCAGGGGGGGTCTCGGCAGCCCCAGCATTTT. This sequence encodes CASSQGGSRQPQHF.

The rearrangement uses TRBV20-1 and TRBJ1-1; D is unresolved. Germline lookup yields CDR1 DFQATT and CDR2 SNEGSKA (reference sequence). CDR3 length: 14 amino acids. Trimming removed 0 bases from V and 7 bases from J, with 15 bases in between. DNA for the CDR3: TGCAGTGCTAGAGAAGTACACCGAAACCTTGAAGCTTTCTTT. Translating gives CSAREVHRNLEAFF.

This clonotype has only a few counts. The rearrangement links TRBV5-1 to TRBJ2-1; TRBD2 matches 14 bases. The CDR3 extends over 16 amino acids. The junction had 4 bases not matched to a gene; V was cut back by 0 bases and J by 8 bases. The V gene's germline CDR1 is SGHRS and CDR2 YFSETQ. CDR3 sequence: CASSLAAGLAGDEQFF. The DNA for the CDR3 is TGCGCCAGCAGCTTGGCCGCGGGACTAGCGGGAGATGAGCAGTTCTTC.

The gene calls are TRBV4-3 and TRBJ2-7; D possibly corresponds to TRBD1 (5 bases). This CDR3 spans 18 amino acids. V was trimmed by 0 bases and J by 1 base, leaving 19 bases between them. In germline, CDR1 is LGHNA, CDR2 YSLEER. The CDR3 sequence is CASSQEWRRAGPSYEQYF. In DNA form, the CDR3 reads TGCGCCAGCAGCCAAGAATGGCGTCGGGCAGGGCCATCCTACGAGCAGTACTTC.

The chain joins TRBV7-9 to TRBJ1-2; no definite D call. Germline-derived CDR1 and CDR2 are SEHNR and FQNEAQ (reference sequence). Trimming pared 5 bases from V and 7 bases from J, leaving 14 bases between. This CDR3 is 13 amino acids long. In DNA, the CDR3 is TGTGCCAGCAGCAACCCTCAGGCCCGTGGCTACACCTTC. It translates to CASSNPQARGYTF.

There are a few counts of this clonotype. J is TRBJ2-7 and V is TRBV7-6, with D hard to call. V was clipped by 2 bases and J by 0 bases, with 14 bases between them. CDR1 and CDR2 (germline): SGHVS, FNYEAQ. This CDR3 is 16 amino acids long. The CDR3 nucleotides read TGTGCCAGCAGCTTAAAGGGTCCGCCGAGCTCCTACGAGCAGTACTTC. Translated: CASSLKGPPSSYEQYF.

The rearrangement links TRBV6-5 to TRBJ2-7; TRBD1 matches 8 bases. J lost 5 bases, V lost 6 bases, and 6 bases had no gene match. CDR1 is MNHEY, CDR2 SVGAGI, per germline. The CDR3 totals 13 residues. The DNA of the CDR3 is TGTGCCAGCAGGCGACAGGGGAACGACGAGCAGTACTTC. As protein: CASRRQGNDEQYF.

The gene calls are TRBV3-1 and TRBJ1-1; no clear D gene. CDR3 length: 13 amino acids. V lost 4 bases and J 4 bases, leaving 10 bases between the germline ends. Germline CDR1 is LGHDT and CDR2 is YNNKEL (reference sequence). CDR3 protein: CASSLYSGTEAFF. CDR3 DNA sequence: TGTGCCAGCAGCCTTTACTCTGGCACTGAAGCTTTCTTT.

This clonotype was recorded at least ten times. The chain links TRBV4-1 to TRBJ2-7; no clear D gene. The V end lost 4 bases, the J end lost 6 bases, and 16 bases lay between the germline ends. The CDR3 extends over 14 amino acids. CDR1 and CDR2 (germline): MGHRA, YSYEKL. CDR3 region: CASSLTWTVGEQYF. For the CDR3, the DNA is TGCGCCAGCAGCCTTACTTGGACCGTTGGCGAGCAGTACTTC.

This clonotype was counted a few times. CDR3 DNA: TGTGCCACCAGTGAAGTCCCCAGGGGGCGTTCGGATGAGCAGTTCTTC. This translates into CATSEVPRGRSDEQFF. The chain joins TRBV24-1 to TRBJ2-1; TRBD1 matches 8 bases. After removal of 4 bases from V and 8 bases from J, the junction contained 12 bases not matched to a gene. The CDR3 totals 16 residues. Germline assignment: CDR1 KGHDR and CDR2 SFDVKD.

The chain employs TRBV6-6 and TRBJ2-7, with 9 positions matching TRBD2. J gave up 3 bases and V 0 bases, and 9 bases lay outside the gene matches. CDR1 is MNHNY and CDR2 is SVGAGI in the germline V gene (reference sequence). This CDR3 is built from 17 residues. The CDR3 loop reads CASSYSSGLAGNYEQYF. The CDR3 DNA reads TGTGCCAGCAGTTACTCGTCGGGACTAGCAGGGAACTACGAGCAGTACTTC.

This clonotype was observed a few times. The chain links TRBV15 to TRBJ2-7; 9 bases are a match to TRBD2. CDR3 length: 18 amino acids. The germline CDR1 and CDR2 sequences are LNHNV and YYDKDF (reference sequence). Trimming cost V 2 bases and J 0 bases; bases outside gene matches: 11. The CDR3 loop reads CATSRPPSGASTSYEQYF. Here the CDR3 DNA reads TGTGCCACCAGCAGACCCCCTAGCGGGGCCTCAACCTCCTACGAGCAGTACTTC.

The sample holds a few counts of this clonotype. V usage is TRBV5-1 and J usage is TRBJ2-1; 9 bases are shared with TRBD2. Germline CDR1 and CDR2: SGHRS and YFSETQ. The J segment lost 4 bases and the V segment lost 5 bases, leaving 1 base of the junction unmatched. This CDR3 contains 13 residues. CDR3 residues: CASRAGGYNEQFF. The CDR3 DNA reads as TGCGCCAGCAGAGCGGGGGGATACAATGAGCAGTTCTTC. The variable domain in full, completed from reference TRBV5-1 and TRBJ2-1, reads KAGVTQTPRYLIKTRGQQVTLSCSPISGHRSVSWYQQTPGQGLQFLFEYFSETQRNKGNFPGRFSGRQFSNSRSEMNVSTLELGDSALYLCASRAGGYNEQFFGPGTRLTVL.

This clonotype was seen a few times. The CDR3 DNA reads as TGTGCCAGCAGCCAGGACAGTAACTACGAGCAGTACTTC. It yields the protein CASSQDSNYEQYF. V usage is TRBV7-9 and J usage is TRBJ2-7, with D perhaps TRBD1 (6 bases). The V end lost 5 bases, the J end lost 3 bases, and 11 bases lay between the germline ends. There are 13 residues in the CDR3. The germline V gene encodes CDR1 SEHNR and CDR2 FQNEAQ (reference sequence).

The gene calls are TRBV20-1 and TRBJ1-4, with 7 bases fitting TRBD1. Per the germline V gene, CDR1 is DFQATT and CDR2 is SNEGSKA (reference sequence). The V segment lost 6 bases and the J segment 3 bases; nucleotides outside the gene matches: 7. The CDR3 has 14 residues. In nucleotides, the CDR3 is TGCAGTGCCATATACAGGGGCTCTAATGAAAAACTGTTTTTT. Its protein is CSAIYRGSNEKLFF.

This chain's CDR3 is CAWRMRGSSYEQYF. CDR3 DNA sequence: TGTGCCTGGAGGATGCGGGGGAGCTCCTACGAGCAGTACTTC. V gene TRBV30 combines with J gene TRBJ2-7; 7 nucleotides agree with TRBD2. J lost 0 bases, V lost 3 bases, and 5 bases had no gene match. The germline V gene encodes CDR1 GTSNPN and CDR2 SVGIG (reference sequence). There are 14 residues in the CDR3.

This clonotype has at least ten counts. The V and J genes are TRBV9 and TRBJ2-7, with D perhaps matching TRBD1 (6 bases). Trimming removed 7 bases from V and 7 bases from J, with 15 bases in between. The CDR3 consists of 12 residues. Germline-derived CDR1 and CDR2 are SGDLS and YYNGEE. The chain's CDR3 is CASSGDDWEQYF. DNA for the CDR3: TGTGCCAGCTCAGGGGACGATTGGGAGCAGTACTTC.

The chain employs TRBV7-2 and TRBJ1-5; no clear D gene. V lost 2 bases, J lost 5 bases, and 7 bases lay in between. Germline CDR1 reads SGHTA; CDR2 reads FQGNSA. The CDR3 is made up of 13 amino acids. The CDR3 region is CASSLNGYQPQHF. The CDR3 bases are TGTGCCAGCAGCTTAAATGGTTATCAGCCCCAGCATTTT.

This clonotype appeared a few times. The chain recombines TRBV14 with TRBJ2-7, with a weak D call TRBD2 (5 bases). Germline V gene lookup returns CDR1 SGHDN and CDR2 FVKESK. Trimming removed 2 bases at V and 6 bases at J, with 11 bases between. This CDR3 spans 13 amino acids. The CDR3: CASSQLSSFEQYF. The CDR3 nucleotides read TGTGCCAGCAGCCAACTATCTAGCTTCGAGCAGTACTTC.

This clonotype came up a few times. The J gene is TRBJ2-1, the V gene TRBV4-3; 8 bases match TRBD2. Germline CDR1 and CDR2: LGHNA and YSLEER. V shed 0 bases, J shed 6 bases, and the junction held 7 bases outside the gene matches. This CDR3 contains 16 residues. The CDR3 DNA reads TGCGCCAGCAGCCAAGATTGGCGGACTAGCTTCAATGAGCAGTTCTTC. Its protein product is CASSQDWRTSFNEQFF.